The T cell receptor (beta chain) described here comes from a study of beta chain features in type 1 diabetes. This clone was found a few times. The CDR3 sequence is 13 residues long. Germline V gene data show CDR1 as KGHSH and CDR2 as LQKENI. V was shortened by 3 bases and J by 6 bases, with 11 bases between the two germline ends. The sequenced template was cDNA made from the entire isolated RNA. TCRdb's copy holds only in-frame clones and misses some; the assay was immunoSEQ multiplex PCR. The sample includes 15,000 to 20,000 clones, 50% seen only once; the top ten take approximately 0.42%. The source material was stem cell memory CD4+ T cells from blood. J is TRBJ1-1 and V is TRBV18; the D gene is possibly TRBD1 (5 bases). The clonotype originates from a young man in good health. The CDR3 bases are TGTGCCAGCTCACCGGGGGAGGGAGCTGAAGCTTTCTTT. Its protein is CASSPGEGAEAFF.